This T cell receptor (beta chain) stems from a study of blood T cell repertoires in COVID-19. As for the study in general: Material from acute and convalescent COVID-19 was sourced from the United States, Italy and Spain. T cells, B-cell-depleted T cells, or PBMCs provided the cDNA or gDNA that served as material.

Original processing methods: Counts of nucleated cells, estimated from reference gene primer amplification, were obtained. The assay was immunoSEQ multiplex PCR, and TCRdb's table has in-frame clones only and misses some. V, J and clone size are those of that table, while D and trimming were read from the DNA. The sample holds 90,000 to 130,000 clones; roughly 85% are singletons and the top ten take roughly 1.4%. The sequence derives from a man aged 40-50 years with acute or convalescent COVID-19. The sequenced material came from peripheral blood.

The CDR3 sequence is CASSPLTETYEQYF. The CDR3 DNA is TGTGCCAGCAGCCCGTTGACAGAAACCTACGAGCAGTACTTC. The chain couples TRBV5-6 to TRBJ2-7; perhaps TRBD1 as D (5 bases). The length of the CDR3 is 14 residues. The germline V gene encodes CDR1 SGHDT and CDR2 YYEEEE. V dropped 4 bases and J dropped 2 bases, with 13 bases sitting between them.